This TCR beta chain was captured by sequencing in a study of CD8 T cells in ankylosing spondylitis. This clonotype was seen only a few times. Antigen: not known. TCRdb re-analysed the 5' RACE reads in MiXCR, keeping a single row per CDR3 protein. The data contain roughly 450,000 distinct CDR3 sequences, about 25% of them singletons. Looked up from germline, CDR1 is MNHEY and CDR2 is SMNVEV (reference sequence). V was pared by 6 bases and J by 8 bases, with 16 bases between. The CDR3 loop spans 14 amino acids. General observations from the study: Earlier literature documents some of the motif variants in reactive arthritis synovial fluid and blood. It appeared that ankylosing spondylitis blood was characterized by a TCR beta motif of roughly 8 highly homologous variants.

This rearrangement joins TRBV27 to TRBJ1-4; D is uncertain. This clonotype was obtained from a male donor with ankylosing spondylitis. The material sequenced was blood, either unsorted or a sorted T cell fraction (not recorded which). The CDR3 DNA sequence: TGTGCCAGCAGCCTCTCCGGGTTTGAAGAAAAACTGTTTTTT. Protein: CASSLSGFEEKLFF.